This T cell receptor (beta chain) emerged from a study of cytomegalovirus exposure and HLA in healthy donors. Study outcomes and limitations: Analyses of presence/absence relied on an assumption of roughly uniform sequencing depth across donors. It was only CMV serostatus that was available as immune exposure information. In all likelihood, a cluster of highly shared sequence variants was a sequencing artifact. The authors later found TCR association rates varying by HLA locus, with DRB1 most and HLA-C fewest.

In regard to this clone: What it recognizes is unknown.

V lost 5 bases to trimming and J lost 7 bases; unmatched junction nucleotides: 4. The length of the CDR3 is 14 residues. Germline-derived CDR1 and CDR2 are MRHNA and SNTAGT. Primers for the PCR totalled 60 Vbeta and 13 Jbeta. TCRdb keeps only in-frame clones here, not all; method: immunoSEQ multiplex PCR. The sample totals 130,000 or so clones. The receptor was derived from a woman in her thirties or forties in good health and CMV-seropositive. The rearrangement joins TRBV6-4 to TRBJ1-6; 8 bases are shared with TRBD1. Sequenced input: PBMCs. The CDR3 spells CASSLQGVNSPLHF. CDR3 in DNA: TGTGCCAGCAGTCTACAGGGGGTGAATTCACCCCTCCACTTT.